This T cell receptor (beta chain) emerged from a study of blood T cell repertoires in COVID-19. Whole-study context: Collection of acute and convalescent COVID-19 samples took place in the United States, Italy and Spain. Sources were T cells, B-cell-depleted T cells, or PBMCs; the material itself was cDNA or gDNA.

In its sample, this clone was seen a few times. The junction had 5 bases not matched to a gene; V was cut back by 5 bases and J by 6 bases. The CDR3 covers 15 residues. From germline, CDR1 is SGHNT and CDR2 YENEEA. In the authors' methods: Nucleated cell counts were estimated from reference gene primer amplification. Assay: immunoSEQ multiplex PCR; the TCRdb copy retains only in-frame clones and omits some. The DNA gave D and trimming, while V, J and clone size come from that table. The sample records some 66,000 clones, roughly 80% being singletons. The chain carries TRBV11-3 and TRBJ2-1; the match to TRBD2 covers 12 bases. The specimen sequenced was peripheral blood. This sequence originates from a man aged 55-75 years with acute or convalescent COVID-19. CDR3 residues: CASSIGLAGFNEQFF. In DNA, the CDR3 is TGTGCCAGCAGCATAGGACTAGCGGGGTTCAATGAGCAGTTCTTC.